Each of the 25 T cell receptor beta chains below was sequenced from the same sample in a study of blood T cell repertoires in COVID-19. Only in-frame clones appear in the TCRdb table, and some are missing; sequencing was by immunoSEQ multiplex PCR. The data contain about 180,000 clones, 70% to 90% of them singletons. The material sequenced was peripheral blood. These receptors all stem from a man aged 55 to 70 with acute or convalescent COVID-19.

This chain uses TRBV7-9 with TRBJ1-1; D ambiguous. The CDR3 extends over 14 amino acids. The germline CDR1 and CDR2 sequences are SEHNR and FQNEAQ (reference sequence). The germline V and J ends were trimmed by 4 bases and 6 bases, with 15 bases remaining between them. CDR3 region: CASSSNRDTAEAFF. CDR3 bases: TGTGCCAGCAGCTCGAATCGAGACACCGCTGAAGCTTTCTTT.

The V gene is TRBV21-1, the J gene TRBJ1-5. TRBV21-1 constitutes a pseudogene. The CDR3 has 16 residues. For the CDR3, the DNA is TGTGCCAGCAGCAAGAAGCCATGTAGCACTGGTCAGCCCCAGCATTTT. Its protein product is CASSKKPCSTGQPQHF.

The chain recombines TRBV5-6 with TRBJ1-1; weak D call: TRBD1 (6 bases). Germline V lookup: CDR1 SGHDT, CDR2 YYEEEE. This CDR3 is 16 amino acids long. V gave up 3 bases and J gave up 1 base, with 16 bases separating them. Here the CDR3 DNA reads TGTGCCAGCAGCTCAGCTTGGCAGGGGCGGAACACTGAAGCTTTCTTT. This encodes CASSSAWQGRNTEAFF.

The rearrangement links TRBV2 to TRBJ1-6; 9 positions match TRBD1. Unmatched junction bases numbered 4, after V lost 7 bases and J lost 6 bases. The CDR3 length is 14 residues. The germline V gene has CDR1 SNHLY and CDR2 FYNNEI. The DNA for the CDR3 is TGTGCCAGCAAGACGGGACAGGGTAATTCACCCCTCCACTTT. Translating it yields CASKTGQGNSPLHF.

V and J are TRBV21-1 and TRBJ2-7; the table names TRBD1, a call not compared with the DNA. TRBV21-1 is designated a pseudogene. The CDR3 runs 13 residues. CDR3 in amino acids: CASTGTGLGEQYF. Written as DNA, the CDR3 is TGTGCCAGCACCGGGACAGGGTTGGGCGAGCAGTACTTC.

Remarks on this clone: At one boundary the junction diverges from the germline segment, which might be a read error. The V gene is TRBV7-7, the J gene TRBJ1-4; perhaps TRBD1 as D (6 bases). CDR1 is SSHAT and CDR2 is FNYEAQ in the germline V gene (reference sequence). The CDR3 sequence is 16 residues long. CDR3 amino acids: CASSLKQGPTNEKLFF. The CDR3 DNA follows: TGTGCTAGCAGCTTAAAACAGGGACCAACTAATGAAAAACTGTTTTTT.

This clone appeared many times. The V gene is TRBV10-3, the J gene TRBJ2-7; D might be TRBD2 (5 bases). This CDR3 comprises 13 residues. From germline, CDR1 is ENHRY and CDR2 SYGVKD. The V end was cut by 4 bases, the J end by 7 bases, with 14 bases between. CDR3: CAISAERENEQYF. As DNA, the CDR3 is TGTGCCATCAGTGCGGAAAGGGAGAATGAGCAGTACTTC.

This chain joins TRBV7-2 and TRBJ2-7, with 9 bases aligning to TRBD2. Germline V lookup: CDR1 SGHTA, CDR2 FQGNSA. With V trimmed by 0 bases and J by 3 bases, 6 bases remained unmatched. The CDR3 consists of 16 residues. CDR3 sequence (DNA): TGTGCCAGCAGCTTAGCGGGAGCGGGAGGCGTCTACGAGCAGTACTTC. Amino acid sequence: CASSLAGAGGVYEQYF.

The chain uses TRBV7-3 and TRBJ2-3; D is unresolved. The CDR3 has 12 residues. Per the germline V gene, CDR1 is SGHTA and CDR2 is FQGTGA. Trimming removed 2 bases from V and 6 bases from J, with 6 bases in between. The CDR3 loop is CASSLGADTQYF. As DNA, the CDR3 is TGTGCCAGCAGCTTAGGTGCGGATACGCAGTATTTT.

This clone was seen just once. The chain couples TRBV29-1 to TRBJ2-1; 12 bases map to TRBD2. The CDR3 contains 14 residues. Germline CDR1 SQVTM, CDR2 ANQGSEA. The V segment lost 6 bases and the J segment 7 bases; nucleotides outside the gene matches: 7. Here the CDR3 DNA reads TGCAGCGTCTCGGGACTAGCGGGCACTAATGAGCAGTTCTTC. This codes for CSVSGLAGTNEQFF.

The chain is built from TRBV6-2 or TRBV6-3 and TRBJ1-1; D is undetermined. From germline, CDR1 is MNHEY and CDR2 SVGEGT. Trimming left V 8 bases short and J 5 bases short, with 15 bases between. This CDR3 contains 13 residues. CDR3 sequence: CASRLRGGTEAFF. CDR3 nucleotide sequence: TGTGCCAGCCGCCTCCGGGGAGGTACTGAAGCTTTCTTT.

The CDR3 nucleotides read TGTGCCAGCAGGGCCGACTCTTCCTACGAGCAGTACTTC. As protein: CASRADSSYEQYF. V and J are TRBV2 and TRBJ2-7; D unclear. The V gene's germline CDR1 is SNHLY and CDR2 FYNNEI. V lost 6 bases, J lost 1 base, and 10 bases lay in between. CDR3 length equals 13 residues. Full variable domain (missing parts from reference TRBV2 and TRBJ2-7): EPEVTQTPSHQVTQMGQEVILRCVPISNHLYFYWYRQILGQKVEFLVSFYNNEISEKSEIFDDQFSVERPDGSNFTLKIRSTKLEDSAMYFCASRADSSYEQYFGPGTRLTVT.

The chain links TRBV24-1 to TRBJ2-2, with no clear D. Trimming took off 5 bases at V and 3 bases at J, with 9 bases between the two ends. CDR1 KGHDR and CDR2 SFDVKD come from the germline V gene. This CDR3 spans 14 amino acids. Here the CDR3 reads CATSGALDTGELFF. Written as DNA, the CDR3 is TGTGCCACCAGTGGGGCACTCGACACCGGGGAGCTGTTTTTT.

This clone was seen just once. CDR3 sequence: CASSYFATGEDRNTEAFF. In DNA form, the CDR3 reads TGTGCCAGCAGTTACTTTGCGACAGGGGAAGATAGGAACACTGAAGCTTTCTTT. The rearrangement joins TRBV6-2 or TRBV6-3 to TRBJ1-1; 8 positions match TRBD1. Germline-derived CDR1 and CDR2 are MNHEY and SVGEGT. The CDR3 covers 18 residues. The ends lost 1 base at V and 1 base at J; junction bases unmatched: 11.

The chain has TRBV20-1 and TRBJ2-5; D is unresolved. The CDR3 is made up of 10 amino acids. The germline CDR1 and CDR2 sequences are DFQATT and SNEGSKA (reference sequence). The ends were cut back, 3 bases at V and 9 bases at J, with 8 bases in the middle. CDR3 residues: CSASGPAQYF. DNA for the CDR3: TGCAGTGCTAGCGGTCCGGCCCAGTACTTC.

Concerning this clone: The junction and the germline gene differ at one end; a read error may be behind it. J is TRBJ2-1 and V is TRBV6-5; a possible D gene is TRBD1 (6 bases). CDR3 length: 14 amino acids. The V gene's germline CDR1 is MNHEY and CDR2 SVGAGI. CDR3 amino acids: CASNYRDTVPKQFF. The CDR3 DNA sequence: TGTGCCAGCAATTACCGGGACACGGTTCCGAAGCAGTTCTTC.

The chain couples TRBV5-4 to TRBJ2-3, with 11 bases that match TRBD1. Per germline, CDR1 SGHNT and CDR2 YYREEE (reference sequence). The ends lost 4 bases at V and 1 base at J; junction bases unmatched: 2. This CDR3 has 15 residues. CDR3 protein: CASSGQGARTDTQYF. The CDR3 DNA is TGTGCCAGCAGCGGACAGGGGGCGCGCACAGATACGCAGTATTTT.

The chain uses TRBV7-8 and TRBJ2-5, with D unclear. With 2 bases removed from V and 4 bases from J, the gap between germline ends came to 8 bases. Germline CDR1 SGHVS, CDR2 FQNEAQ. The CDR3 loop spans 13 amino acids. The CDR3, as DNA: TGTGCCAGCAGCTTATCTCCCTCAGAGACCCAGTACTTC. Residues: CASSLSPSETQYF.

The CDR3 loop reads CASSVGSAAFSYNEQFF. The CDR3 DNA sequence: TGTGCCAGCAGCGTCGGCTCCGCGGCTTTCTCCTACAATGAGCAGTTCTTC. The chain has TRBV9 and TRBJ2-1; the D is unclear. Trimming cost V 2 bases and J 0 bases, with 15 bases left between them. In germline, CDR1 is SGDLS, CDR2 YYNGEE. The CDR3 runs 17 residues.

The V and J genes are TRBV19 and TRBJ1-5; TRBD1 agrees at 7 bases. This CDR3 is built from 15 residues. Germline values: CDR1 LNHDA, CDR2 SQIVND (reference sequence). Trimming took 7 bases from V and 2 from J; bases not matched to a gene: 8. The CDR3 DNA sequence: TGTGCCAGTAACCCGACAGGGAAGGGCAATCAGCCCCAGCATTTT. Translation gives CASNPTGKGNQPQHF.

The chain combines TRBV6-5 with TRBJ2-7; 9 bases are shared with TRBD1. This CDR3 region has 13 residues. With V trimmed by 6 bases and J by 5 bases, 5 bases remained unmatched. Germline lookup yields CDR1 MNHEY and CDR2 SVGAGI. The CDR3 loop reads CASSRTGADEQYF. CDR3 nucleotide sequence: TGTGCCAGCAGCAGGACAGGGGCGGACGAGCAGTACTTC.

V usage is TRBV30 and J usage is TRBJ2-7; 11 bases agree with TRBD1. J was trimmed by 8 bases and V by 3 bases; bases with no gene match: 6. From germline, CDR1 is GTSNPN and CDR2 SVGIG (reference sequence). This CDR3 region has 13 residues. The CDR3 loop reads CAWRTGTGGQQYF. The CDR3 DNA reads as TGTGCCTGGAGGACCGGGACAGGGGGACAGCAGTACTTC.

This rearrangement joins TRBV11-1 to TRBJ1-1; 7 bases are a match to TRBD1. The germline V gene has CDR1 SGHAT and CDR2 FQDESV (reference sequence). The CDR3 sequence is 14 residues long. V lost 3 bases to trimming and J lost 4 bases; unmatched junction nucleotides: 5. CDR3 bases: TGTGCCAGCAGCTTGGGCAGGGGGGCCACTGAAGCTTTCTTT. Protein sequence: CASSLGRGATEAFF.

The genes are TRBV12-5 and TRBJ1-5; possible D gene TRBD1, 5 bases. Germline assignment: CDR1 LGHNT and CDR2 FRNRAP. CDR3 length equals 19 residues. Trimming left V 0 bases short and J 0 bases short, with 18 bases between. CDR3 nucleotides: TGTGCTAGTGGTTTGGTACTGGGGGTTGCGGAGGGTAGCAATCAGCCCCAGCATTTT. Its protein is CASGLVLGVAEGSNQPQHF. Combining the CDR3 with reference TRBV12-5 and TRBJ1-5 gives the whole variable domain DARVTQTPRHKVTEMGQEVTMRCQPILGHNTVFWYRQTMMQGLELLAYFRNRAPLDDSGMPKDRFSAEMPDATLATLKIQPSEPRDSAVYFCASGLVLGVAEGSNQPQHFGDGTRLSIL.

The CDR3 DNA reads TGTGCCACCAGTGATGGGGACAGGGGAAAAACTGGGGCCAACGTCCTGACTTTC. It is translated as CATSDGDRGKTGANVLTF. The chain couples TRBV24-1 to TRBJ2-6; 10 bases align to TRBD1. The CDR3 is 18 residues long. The germline V gene has CDR1 KGHDR and CDR2 SFDVKD. V trimming: 3 bases; J trimming: 2 bases; junction bases outside the gene matches: 6.